A single sample gave rise to the 23 T cell receptor beta chains below, sequenced in a study of blood T cell repertoires in COVID-19. The method was immunoSEQ multiplex PCR; TCRdb's version includes in-frame clones alone and lacks a portion of them. Of around 380,000 clones in the sample, about 80% were seen once. Material for sequencing was peripheral blood. The receptors were sampled from a human donor with acute or convalescent COVID-19. The donor label of this sample is uncertain.

This chain uses TRBV6-5 with TRBJ2-3; 9 bases agree with TRBD2. V shed 7 bases and J 4 bases; nucleotides not matched to a gene: 6. The germline CDR1 and CDR2 sequences are MNHEY and SVGAGI. CDR3 length: 14 amino acids. The CDR3 protein is CASTAAGGPDTQYF. In nucleotides, the CDR3 is TGTGCCAGCACCGCAGCGGGAGGCCCAGATACGCAGTATTTT.

The chain couples TRBV27 to TRBJ2-3; 10 bases fit TRBD2. The CDR3 spans 14 residues. Germline-derived CDR1 and CDR2 are MNHEY and SMNVEV (reference sequence). J was trimmed by 6 bases and V by 6 bases; bases with no gene match: 6. CDR3 protein: CASRMLAGDDTQYF. The CDR3 bases are TGTGCCAGCAGGATGCTAGCGGGAGACGATACGCAGTATTTT.

V gene TRBV5-8 combines with J gene TRBJ1-5; TRBD1 agrees at 7 bases. There are 15 residues in the CDR3. V shed 0 bases and J 7 bases; nucleotides not matched to a gene: 7. CDR1 SGHTS and CDR2 YDEGEE come from the germline V gene. This chain's CDR3 is CASSLGQGVRQPQHF. CDR3 DNA: TGTGCCAGCAGCTTGGGACAGGGAGTCAGGCAGCCCCAGCATTTT. The full variable domain, in which reference TRBV5-8 and TRBJ1-5 provide the parts outside the CDR3, is EAGVTQSPTHLIKTRGQQATLRCSPISGHTSVYWYQQALGLGLQFLLWYDEGEERNRGNFPPRFSGRQFPNYSSELNVNALELEDSALYLCASSLGQGVRQPQHFGDGTRLSIL.

The rearrangement uses TRBV6-1 and TRBJ2-5; D gene unclear. CDR3 length: 12 amino acids. Looked up from germline, CDR1 is MNHNS and CDR2 is SASEGT. V was trimmed by 0 bases and J by 5 bases, leaving 4 bases between them. As DNA, the CDR3 is TGTGCCAGCAGTGAAGCGCGGGAGACCCAGTACTTC. This translates into CASSEARETQYF.

The genes are TRBV4-2 and TRBJ1-1, with TRBD1 as a possible D gene (6 bases). This CDR3 comprises 16 residues. V was trimmed by 0 bases and J by 5 bases, leaving 16 bases between them. CDR1 LGHNA and CDR2 YNFKEQ come from the germline V gene. CDR3 bases: TGTGCCAGCAGCCAAGATTGGCAGGGGTTGGGGACTGAAGCTTTCTTT. This gives the protein CASSQDWQGLGTEAFF.

About this clone itself: At one of its ends the junction is not consistent with the germline gene, which may arise from a read error. The chain is built from TRBV6-1 and TRBJ2-7; 7 bases map to TRBD2. CDR3 size: 16 residues. Germline V gene lookup returns CDR1 MNHNS and CDR2 SASEGT. Written as DNA, the CDR3 is TGTGCCAGCAGTGCCTTATGGGGGAGGGGTTCCTCCGAGCAGTACTTC. Its translation: CASSALWGRGSSEQYF.

This sequence joins TRBV29-1 and TRBJ2-3, with 8 bases aligning to TRBD1. Germline CDR1 reads SQVTM; CDR2 reads ANQGSEA. J lost 2 bases, V lost 6 bases, and 10 bases had no gene match. The CDR3 runs 15 residues. The CDR3 DNA reads as TGCAGCGTGACCGCGGACAGGGTGTTCACAGATACGCAGTATTTT. It is translated as CSVTADRVFTDTQYF.

The chain carries TRBV5-1 and TRBJ1-1; 12 bases align to TRBD1. Germline V gene sequence: CDR1 SGHRS, CDR2 YFSETQ. V was pared by 3 bases and J by 3 bases, with 9 bases of the junction left unmatched. There are 17 residues in the CDR3. This CDR3 reads CASSSMGTGGLDTEAFF. The DNA for the CDR3 is TGCGCCAGCAGCTCCATGGGGACAGGGGGCTTGGACACTGAAGCTTTCTTT.

The CDR3 bases are TGTGCCTGGAGTATTGCGAGGGGACTTAATGAAAAACTGTTTTTT. Its translation is CAWSIARGLNEKLFF. The chain employs TRBV30 and TRBJ1-4; possibly TRBD1 for D (5 bases). The CDR3 has 15 residues. V lost 2 bases, J lost 4 bases, and 14 bases lay in between. In germline, CDR1 is GTSNPN, CDR2 SVGIG (reference sequence).

The rearrangement links TRBV5-1 to TRBJ1-2; D is unresolved. V gave up 4 bases and J gave up 8 bases, with 18 bases separating them. Germline-derived CDR1 and CDR2 are SGHRS and YFSETQ. The CDR3 runs 14 residues. CDR3 sequence reads: CASSTTSRVEGYTF. CDR3 nucleotide sequence: TGCGCCAGCAGCACGACGTCGAGGGTAGAAGGCTACACCTTC.

This chain uses TRBV29-1 with TRBJ2-7; perhaps TRBD2 as D (7 bases). V dropped 2 bases and J dropped 9 bases, with 14 bases sitting between them. Looked up from germline, CDR1 is SQVTM and CDR2 is ANQGSEA. The CDR3 is made up of 12 amino acids. The CDR3 reads CSVELGGGRQYF. The DNA of the CDR3 is TGCAGCGTTGAATTGGGGGGGGGCCGGCAGTACTTC.

CDR3 region: CASIQGRISNEQFF. The CDR3 coding sequence is TGTGCCAGCATACAGGGGAGGATATCAAATGAGCAGTTCTTC. The V call is TRBV13, the J call TRBJ2-1, with D possibly TRBD1 on 7 matching bases. CDR1 is PRHDT and CDR2 is FYEKMQ in the germline V gene (reference sequence). Trimming cost V 7 bases and J 7 bases, with 17 bases left between them. This CDR3 contains 14 residues.

The chain joins TRBV5-1 to TRBJ1-1; 8 nucleotides align to TRBD1. CDR3 length: 14 amino acids. Germline-derived CDR1 and CDR2 are SGHRS and YFSETQ. Trimming removed 4 bases from V and 1 base from J; junction bases left unmatched: 3. This chain's CDR3 is CASSRDRGNTEAFF. CDR3 nucleotides: TGCGCCAGCAGCCGAGACAGGGGGAACACTGAAGCTTTCTTT.

There are a few counts of this clone. The rearrangement uses TRBV6-5 and TRBJ1-1; D possibly corresponds to TRBD1 (5 bases). V lost 6 bases and J lost 0, with 8 bases in between. The CDR3 is 13 amino acids. Germline CDR1 is MNHEY and CDR2 is SVGAGI. The CDR3 region is CASRDNLNTEAFF. The CDR3, as DNA: TGTGCCAGCAGGGACAACCTGAACACTGAAGCTTTCTTT.

The chain combines TRBV10-2 with TRBJ2-5; TRBD1 matches 7 bases. Trimming took 6 bases from V and 1 from J; bases not matched to a gene: 2. CDR3 length: 13 residues. CDR1 and CDR2 (germline): WSHSY, SAAADI. The CDR3 sequence is CASRRQGQETQYF. CDR3 nucleotide sequence: TGCGCCAGCAGAAGACAGGGCCAAGAGACCCAGTACTTC.

The rearrangement links TRBV12-5 to TRBJ1-1, with TRBD1 matching over 8 bases. The ends lost 5 bases at V and 3 bases at J; junction bases unmatched: 5. The CDR3 spans 14 residues. In germline, CDR1 is LGHNT, CDR2 FRNRAP. The CDR3 protein is CASGPGQGDTEAFF. The CDR3 DNA follows: TGTGCTAGTGGTCCTGGACAGGGCGACACTGAAGCTTTCTTT. The variable domain in full, completed from reference TRBV12-5 and TRBJ1-1, reads DARVTQTPRHKVTEMGQEVTMRCQPILGHNTVFWYRQTMMQGLELLAYFRNRAPLDDSGMPKDRFSAEMPDATLATLKIQPSEPRDSAVYFCASGPGQGDTEAFFGQGTRLTVV.

CDR3 protein: CASSGTGDYGYTF. CDR3 bases: TGTGCCAGCTCAGGGACAGGGGACTATGGCTACACCTTC. V usage is TRBV18 and J usage is TRBJ1-2, with 10 positions matching TRBD1. This CDR3 spans 13 amino acids. The germline V gene has CDR1 KGHSH and CDR2 LQKENI. V lost 5 bases and J lost 3; bases outside the gene matches: 0.

This sequence joins TRBV18 and TRBJ1-6, with D perhaps matching TRBD1 (5 bases). Germline assignment: CDR1 KGHSH and CDR2 LQKENI. Trimming removed 6 bases at V and 11 bases at J, with 17 bases between. This CDR3 is 14 amino acids long. Written as DNA, the CDR3 is TGTGCCAGCTCTTTGGACACCATTTCGCCACCCCTCCACTTT. It specifies CASSLDTISPPLHF.

This clone has a handful of counts. The gene calls are TRBV5-1 and TRBJ2-6; tentatively, D is TRBD2 (5 bases). The length of the CDR3 is 13 residues. From germline, CDR1 is SGHRS and CDR2 YFSETQ. The V gene lost 4 bases and the J gene lost 4 bases, with 6 bases spanning the gap. CDR3 coding DNA: TGCGCCAGCAGCCCGGGGGGGGCCAACGTCCTGACTTTC. Its translation is CASSPGGANVLTF.

As regards this clone: It may be a read error: a sequence one base away is much more abundant. Other nucleotide sequences from this sample produce the same CDR3. This chain links TRBV12-3 or TRBV12-4 with TRBJ1-1; 8 positions match TRBD1. CDR3 length equals 13 residues. V lost 6 bases and J lost 1; bases outside the gene matches: 1. CDR3 region: CASRGQGNTEAFF. The CDR3 DNA reads as TGTGCCAGCAGAGGACAGGGGAACACTGAAGCTTTCTTT.

The rearrangement links TRBV6-5 to TRBJ2-1; TRBD1 might be the D (5 bases). CDR1 is MNHEY and CDR2 is SVGAGI in the germline V gene. V was trimmed by 8 bases and J by 2 bases, leaving 13 bases between them. The CDR3 sequence is 14 residues long. CDR3 protein: CASGVIGAYNEQFF. DNA of the CDR3: TGTGCCAGCGGGGTTATAGGGGCCTACAATGAGCAGTTCTTC.

The chain combines TRBV4-1 with TRBJ2-7; 8 positions agree with TRBD1. Per germline, CDR1 MGHRA and CDR2 YSYEKL. V was pared by 2 bases and J by 7 bases, with 4 bases of the junction left unmatched. CDR3 length equals 13 residues. CDR3 DNA sequence: TGCGCCAGCAGCCAAAGGACAGGGAGTGAGCAGTACTTC. Its translation is CASSQRTGSEQYF.

This clone was counted between two and nine times. The genes are TRBV5-4 and TRBJ1-1, with 7 bases that match TRBD1. Losses at the gene ends were 4 bases for V and 6 bases for J; bases not matched to a gene: 6. The CDR3 contains 13 residues. Germline loops: CDR1 SGHNT, CDR2 YYREEE (reference sequence). For the CDR3, the DNA is TGTGCCAGCAGCCCTAGACAGGGCCCTGAAGCTTTCTTT. Protein sequence: CASSPRQGPEAFF.